One TCR beta chain is described in this entry. The data were produced by immunoSEQ multiplex PCR, yet TCRdb's version contains in-frame clones alone and is incomplete. In the table there are roughly 220,000 clones, roughly three quarters of which are singletons. The CDR3 loop spans 15 amino acids. V was clipped by 0 bases and J by 3 bases; unmatched bases: 1. The germline V gene encodes CDR1 LNHDA and CDR2 SQIVND (reference sequence). This record belongs to a study of cytotoxic CD8 clonotypes in ibrutinib-treated CLL. The input for sequencing was PBMCs, taken after 12 months of ibrutinib treatment. This sequence was found in a human donor with chronic lymphocytic leukemia. The chain couples TRBV19 to TRBJ2-7, with 11 bases identical to TRBD1. CDR3 sequence (DNA): TGTGCCAGTAGTATAGAGGGGACAGGGGGCTACGAGCAGTACTTC. Protein sequence: CASSIEGTGGYEQYF. The full variable domain, its missing parts supplied by reference TRBV19 and TRBJ2-7, is DGGITQSPKYLFRKEGQNVTLSCEQNLNHDAMYWYRQDPGQGLRLIYYSQIVNDFQKGDIAEGYSVSREKKESFPLTVTSAQKNPTAFYLCASSIEGTGGYEQYFGPGTRLTVT.